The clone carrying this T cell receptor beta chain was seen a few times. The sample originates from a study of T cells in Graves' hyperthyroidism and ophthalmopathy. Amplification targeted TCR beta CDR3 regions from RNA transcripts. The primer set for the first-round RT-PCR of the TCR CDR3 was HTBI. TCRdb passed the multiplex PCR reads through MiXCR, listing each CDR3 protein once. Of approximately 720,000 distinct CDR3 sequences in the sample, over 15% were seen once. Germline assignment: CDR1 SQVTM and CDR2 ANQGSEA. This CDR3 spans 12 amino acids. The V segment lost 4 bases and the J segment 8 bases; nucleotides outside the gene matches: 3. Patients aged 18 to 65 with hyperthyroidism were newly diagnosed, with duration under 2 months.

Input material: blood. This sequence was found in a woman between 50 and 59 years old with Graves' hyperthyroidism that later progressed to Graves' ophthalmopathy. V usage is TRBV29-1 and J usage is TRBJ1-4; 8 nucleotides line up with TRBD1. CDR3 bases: TGCAGCGTTGTTGACAGGGGCGAAAAACTGTTTTTT. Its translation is CSVVDRGEKLFF.